Presented here are 7 T cell receptor beta chains from one specimen sequenced in a study of early T cells in non-severe SARS-CoV-2 infection. TCRdb processed the 5' RACE reads anew with MiXCR; each CDR3 protein has one entry. The profile shows roughly 100,000 distinct CDR3 sequences, 10% to 15% of them singletons. Source material: whole blood. All receptors come from an adult who was a healthcare worker with PCR-confirmed SARS-CoV-2 infection or an uninfected control (not recorded which).

V and J are TRBV5-1 and TRBJ2-5; D unresolved. The CDR3 extends over 12 amino acids. Per the germline V gene, CDR1 is SGHRS and CDR2 is YFSETQ. V lost 4 bases, J lost 2 bases, and 6 bases lay in between. The CDR3 spells CASSPNQETQYF. For the CDR3, the DNA is TGCGCCAGCAGCCCTAATCAAGAGACCCAGTACTTC.

This clonotype was counted only a few times. The chain combines TRBV7-2 with TRBJ1-1; TRBD1 is a possible D gene (6 bases). CDR1 and CDR2 from the germline V gene are SGHTA and FQGNSA. Deletions cut 5 bases from V and 4 bases from J, with 20 bases between. CDR3 length: 16 amino acids. CDR3 region: CASSPIRGGLVTEAFF. Here the CDR3 DNA reads TGTGCCAGCAGCCCAATCCGGGGGGGGCTCGTCACTGAAGCTTTCTTT.

The gene calls are TRBV7-6 and TRBJ1-6, with D uncertain. The CDR3 runs to 15 residues. The V end lost 1 base, the J end lost 7 bases, and 11 bases lay between the germline ends. CDR1 is SGHVS and CDR2 is FNYEAQ in the germline V gene. The CDR3: CASSLEAASNSPLHF. The CDR3 DNA reads as TGTGCCAGCAGCTTAGAAGCGGCCTCCAATTCACCCCTCCACTTT.

The chain employs TRBV12-3 or TRBV12-4 and TRBJ2-3; D gene uncertain. V lost 7 bases to trimming and J lost 2 bases, with 10 bases between them. This CDR3 contains 13 residues. DNA for the CDR3: TGTGCCAGCAATCTTAGGCACACAGATACGCAGTATTTT. This sequence encodes CASNLRHTDTQYF.

In its sample, this clonotype was seen many times. J is TRBJ1-1 and V is TRBV20-1; 7 bases match TRBD1. J lost 1 base, V lost 5 bases, and 13 bases had no gene match. This CDR3 has 16 amino acids. Germline CDR1 and CDR2: DFQATT and SNEGSKA (reference sequence). This CDR3 is CSAAIRGGAWNTEAFF. CDR3 DNA: TGCAGTGCTGCAATCCGAGGGGGCGCTTGGAACACTGAAGCTTTCTTT.

The chain is built from TRBV9 and TRBJ2-5, with D uncertain. V shed 2 bases and J shed 5 bases, with 10 bases lying between them. The CDR3 runs to 13 residues. CDR1 and CDR2 from the germline V gene are SGDLS and YYNGEE. The CDR3: CASSVSVKETQYF. The CDR3 nucleotides are TGTGCCAGCAGCGTCTCCGTGAAGGAGACCCAGTACTTC. Complete variable domain (other parts from reference TRBV9 and TRBJ2-5): DSGVTQTPKHLITATGQRVTLRCSPRSGDLSVYWYQQSLDQGLQFLIQYYNGEERAKGNILERFSAQQFPDLHSELNLSSLELGDSALYFCASSVSVKETQYFGPGTRLLVL.

This clonotype was picked up many times. The chain's CDR3 is CSARTGSLSGANVLTF. The DNA of the CDR3 is TGCAGCGCGAGGACAGGTTCTCTTTCTGGGGCCAACGTCCTGACTTTC. The chain has TRBV29-1 and TRBJ2-6; TRBD1 matches 7 bases. CDR1 SQVTM and CDR2 ANQGSEA come from the germline V gene. The CDR3 runs 16 residues. V dropped 7 bases and J dropped 1; count of bases not matched to a gene: 10.